This TCR beta chain came from a study of CD8 T cells in ankylosing spondylitis. 5'-RACE, quantitative and with molecular barcodes, yielded the TCR beta libraries. Using its own MiXCR run on the 5' RACE reads, TCRdb lists one record per CDR3 protein. The repertoire holds around 7,500 distinct CDR3 sequences, with 8.2% as singletons. This clonotype was observed a few times. The antigen is undetermined. Study-level points and caveats: Disease-linked clones reportedly showed significant enrichment in matched ankylosing spondylitis synovial fluid. Seemingly characteristic of ankylosing spondylitis blood was a TCR beta motif consisting of roughly 8 highly homologous variants.

This CDR3 spans 14 amino acids. V was shortened by 0 bases and J by 9 bases, with 13 bases between the two germline ends. The germline V gene has CDR1 SGDLS and CDR2 YYNGEE. The chain joins TRBV9 to TRBJ2-4; perhaps TRBD2 as D (6 bases). Material: blood, either unsorted or a sorted T cell fraction (not recorded which). The clonotype originates from a male donor with ankylosing spondylitis or in good health (not recorded which). CDR3 nucleotides: TGTGCCAGCAGCGTAGAGGAGCTGGGAGGCATTCAGTACTTC. Its protein is CASSVEELGGIQYF. The variable domain in full, with the rest retrieved from reference TRBV9 and TRBJ2-4, is DSGVTQTPKHLITATGQRVTLRCSPRSGDLSVYWYQQSLDQGLQFLIQYYNGEERAKGNILERFSAQQFPDLHSELNLSSLELGDSALYFCASSVEELGGIQYFGAGTRLSVL.